A single T cell receptor (beta chain) is shown here with its context. The antigen is not known. Cells classed as naive CD8+ T cells were CD45RO-CCR7+CD27+CD95-. This entry comes from a study of CXCR3-negative and CXCR3-positive naive CD8 T cells. Germline V gives CDR1 SNHLY, CDR2 FYNNEI. CDR3 length equals 13 residues. Whole-study findings and limits: Relative to CXCR3-negative naive cells, CXCR3-positive naive cells had more hydrophobic TRB CDR3s.

All TRB cDNA libraries came from 5' RACE performed with UMI labels. Each CDR3 protein gets one entry in TCRdb, which reprocessed the 5' RACE reads and gives no DNA. Here the sample table reports 6,900 or so distinct CDR3 sequences. Sequencing used naive CXCR3+ CD8+ T cells from blood. Subset reported: CD45RO-CCR7+CD27+CD95- naive CD8+ T cells expressing CXCR3 (TNR3+). This sequence joins TRBV2 and TRBJ2-7; without DNA, the TCRdb call of TRBD1 cannot be checked. The TCR sequence derives from a human donor in good health. Some clones in this sample may be carry-over from other donors' samples. CDR3 region: CASSVGQAYEQYF.